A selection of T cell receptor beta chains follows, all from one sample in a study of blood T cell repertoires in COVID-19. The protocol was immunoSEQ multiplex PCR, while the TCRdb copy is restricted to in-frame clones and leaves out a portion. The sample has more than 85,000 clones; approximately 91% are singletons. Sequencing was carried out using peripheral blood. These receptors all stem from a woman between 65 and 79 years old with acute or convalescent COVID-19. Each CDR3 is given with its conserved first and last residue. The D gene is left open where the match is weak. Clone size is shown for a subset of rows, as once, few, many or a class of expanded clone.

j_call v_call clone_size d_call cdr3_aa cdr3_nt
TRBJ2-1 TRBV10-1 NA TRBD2 CASSPGLGEGINEQFF TGCGCCAGCAGTCCGGGATTGGGGGAGGGGATCAATGAGCAGTTCTTC
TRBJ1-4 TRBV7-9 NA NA CASSLGQGSATNEKLFF TGTGCCAGCAGCTTAGGGCAGGGGAGTGCAACTAATGAAAAACTGTTTTTT
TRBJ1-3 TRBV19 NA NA CASSIGWTAGNTIYF TGTGCCAGTAGTATTGGGTGGACAGCTGGAAACACCATATATTTT
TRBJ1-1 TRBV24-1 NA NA CATSLSGAEAFF TGTGCCACCAGTCTGTCCGGGGCTGAAGCTTTCTTT
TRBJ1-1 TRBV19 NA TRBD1 CASNSGTGETEAFF TGTGCCAGTAATTCCGGGACAGGAGAAACTGAAGCTTTCTTT
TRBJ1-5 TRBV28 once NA CASTDGRGRYNQPQHF TGTGCCAGCACCGATGGGAGGGGAAGGTACAATCAGCCCCAGCATTTT
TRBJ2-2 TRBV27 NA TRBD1 CASSARQGAGELFF TGTGCCAGCAGTGCTCGACAGGGGGCCGGGGAGCTGTTTTTT
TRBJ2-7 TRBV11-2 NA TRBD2 CASSSSGGVNQEQYF TGTGCCAGCAGCTCAAGTGGGGGGGTGAACCAAGAGCAGTACTTC
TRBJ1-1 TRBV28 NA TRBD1 CASSTGGMWTEAFF TGTGCCAGCAGTACAGGGGGCATGTGGACTGAAGCTTTCTTT
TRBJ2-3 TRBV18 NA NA CASSLNTLTSNTDTQYF TGTGCCAGCTCACTCAACACGCTCACCTCAAACACAGATACGCAGTATTTT
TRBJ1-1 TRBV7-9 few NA CASTKTWLRENTEAFF TGTGCCAGCACCAAAACATGGCTCCGGGAGAACACTGAAGCTTTCTTT
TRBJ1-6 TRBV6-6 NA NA CASSPTGVYNSPLHF TGTGCCAGCAGTCCAACAGGAGTCTATAATTCACCCCTCCACTTT
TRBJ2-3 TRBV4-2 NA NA CASSQVLSGFDFTDTQYF TGTGCCAGCAGCCAAGTCTTGAGTGGTTTTGACTTCACAGATACGCAGTATTTT
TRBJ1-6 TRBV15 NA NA CATSRDRGGNYNSPLHF TGTGCCACCAGCAGAGATAGAGGGGGTAACTATAATTCACCCCTCCACTTT
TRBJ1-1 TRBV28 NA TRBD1 CASRRQGANTEAFF TGTGCCAGCAGACGACAGGGGGCAAACACTGAAGCTTTCTTT
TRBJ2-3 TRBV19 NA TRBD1 CASSTRGILSDTQYF TGTGCCAGTAGCACCAGGGGGATTTTATCAGATACGCAGTATTTT
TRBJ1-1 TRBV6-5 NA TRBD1 CASSYYRGIGEAFF TGTGCCAGCAGTTACTACAGGGGAATAGGTGAAGCTTTCTTT
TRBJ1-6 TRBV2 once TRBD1 CASRGNRGNSPLHF TGTGCCAGCCGGGGGAACAGGGGAAATTCACCCCTCCACTTT
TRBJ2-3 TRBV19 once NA CASTNGGHEASTDTQYF TGTGCCAGTACAAACGGGGGGCATGAAGCTAGCACAGATACGCAGTATTTT
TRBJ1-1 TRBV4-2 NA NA CASSLTARENTEAFF TGTGCCAGCAGCCTCACGGCGAGGGAAAACACTGAAGCTTTCTTT
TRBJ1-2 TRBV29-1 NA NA CSAMRAGEFGYTF TGCAGCGCCATGAGGGCAGGGGAGTTTGGCTACACCTTC
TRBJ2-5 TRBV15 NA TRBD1 CATSSLGQGRETQYF TGTGCCACCAGCAGCTTGGGACAGGGACGGGAGACCCAGTACTTC
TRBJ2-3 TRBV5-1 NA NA CASSLDSRTDTQYF TGCGCCAGCAGCTTGGACAGCCGCACAGATACGCAGTATTTT
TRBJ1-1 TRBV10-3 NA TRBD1 CAIRDRFDPEAFF TGTGCCATCAGGGACAGGTTTGACCCTGAAGCTTTCTTT
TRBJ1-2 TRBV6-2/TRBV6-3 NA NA CASSYRVDNYGYTF TGTGCCAGCAGTTATCGGGTGGATAACTATGGCTACACCTTC
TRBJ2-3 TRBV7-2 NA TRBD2 CASSPSAGRGADTQYF TGTGCCAGCAGCCCCTCGGCGGGCCGGGGGGCAGATACGCAGTATTTT
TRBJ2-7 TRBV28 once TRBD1 CASRSDRPREQYF TGTGCCAGCAGATCGGACAGGCCTAGGGAGCAGTACTTC
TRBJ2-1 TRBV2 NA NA CASSVVSYNEQFF TGTGCCAGCAGTGTGGTCAGTTACAATGAGCAGTTCTTC
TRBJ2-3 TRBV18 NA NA CASSPGWGVTDTQYF TGTGCCAGCTCACCTGGATGGGGGGTAACAGATACGCAGTATTTT
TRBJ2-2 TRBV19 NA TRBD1 CASSIRQGTGELFF TGTGCCAGTAGTATCCGACAGGGGACCGGGGAGCTGTTTTTT
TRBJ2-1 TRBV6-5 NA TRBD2 CASSLRGSPHNEQFF TGTGCCAGCAGTTTACGCGGGAGTCCACACAATGAGCAGTTCTTC
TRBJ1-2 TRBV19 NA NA CASSIQGYGYTF TGTGCCAGTAGTATACAGGGATACGGCTACACCTTC
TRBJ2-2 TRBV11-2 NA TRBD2 CASSPVGAGGPPGELFF TGTGCCAGCAGCCCTGTCGGGGCGGGAGGGCCCCCCGGGGAGCTGTTTTTT
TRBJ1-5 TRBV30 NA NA CAWSVRTGNQPQHF TGTGCCTGGAGTGTACGGACGGGGAATCAGCCCCAGCATTTT
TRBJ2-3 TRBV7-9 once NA CASSFDTSTDTQYF TGTGCCAGCAGCTTTGATACTAGCACAGATACGCAGTATTTT